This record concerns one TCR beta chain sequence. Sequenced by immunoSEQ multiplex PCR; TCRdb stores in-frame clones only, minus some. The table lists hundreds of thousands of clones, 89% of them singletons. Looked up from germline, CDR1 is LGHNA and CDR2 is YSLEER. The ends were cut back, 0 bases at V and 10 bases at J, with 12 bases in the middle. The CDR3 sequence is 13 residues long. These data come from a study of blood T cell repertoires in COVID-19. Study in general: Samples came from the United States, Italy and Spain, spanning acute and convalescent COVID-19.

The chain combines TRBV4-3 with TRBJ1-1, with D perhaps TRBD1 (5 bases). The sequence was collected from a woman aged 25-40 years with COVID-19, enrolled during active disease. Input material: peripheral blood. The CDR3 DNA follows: TGCGCCAGCAGCCAAGATTCAGGGTCGGGAGCTTTCTTT. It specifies CASSQDSGSGAFF.